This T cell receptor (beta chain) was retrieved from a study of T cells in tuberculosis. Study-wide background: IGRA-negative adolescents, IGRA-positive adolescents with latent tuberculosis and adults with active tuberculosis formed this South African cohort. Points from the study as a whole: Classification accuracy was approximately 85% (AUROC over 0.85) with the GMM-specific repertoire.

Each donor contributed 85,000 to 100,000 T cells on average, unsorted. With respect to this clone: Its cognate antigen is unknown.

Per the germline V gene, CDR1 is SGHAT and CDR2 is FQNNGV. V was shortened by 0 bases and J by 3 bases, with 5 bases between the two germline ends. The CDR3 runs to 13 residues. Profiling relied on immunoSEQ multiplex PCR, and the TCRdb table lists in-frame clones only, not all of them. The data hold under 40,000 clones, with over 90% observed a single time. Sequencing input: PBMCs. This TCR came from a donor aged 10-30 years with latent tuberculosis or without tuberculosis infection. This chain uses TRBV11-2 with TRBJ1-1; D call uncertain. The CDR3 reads CASSLERDTEAFF. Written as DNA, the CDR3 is TGTGCCAGCAGCTTAGAGAGGGACACTGAAGCTTTCTTT.